This record concerns one T cell receptor (beta chain) sequence. The target antigen is unknown. The source of the sample is a study of cytomegalovirus exposure and HLA in healthy donors. Notes on the study in general: The TCR clusters that emerged in the first cohort tended, a later analysis found, to co-occur in the approximately 130 validation repertoires. The study listed 150 to 200 cytomegalovirus-associated TCR beta chains. Reports described diagnosis of cytomegalovirus status by the classifier as highly specific and sensitive.

Repertoires were generated with immunoSEQ multiplex PCR, while TCRdb's copy carries only in-frame clones and drops some. The table lists approximately 240,000 clones, 75% to 95% of them singletons. The donors were part of the validation cohort, which consisted of under 150 subjects and was separate from the first cohort of under 850 subjects. CDR3 size: 13 residues. The ends were cut back, 0 bases at V and 3 bases at J, with 7 bases in the middle. Germline CDR1 and CDR2: SGHRS and YFSETQ. V is TRBV5-1 and J is TRBJ2-7; maybe TRBD1 (5 bases). The receptor was derived from a woman aged 18-30 years in good health and CMV-seronegative. Material for sequencing was PBMCs. Here the CDR3 reads CASSLEGIYEQYF. CDR3 nucleotides: TGCGCCAGCAGCTTGGAGGGGATCTACGAGCAGTACTTC.